Listed here are 23 T cell receptor beta chains from one sample, sequenced in a study of T-cell reconstitution after alpha-beta-depleted transplantation in children. TCRbeta library preparation incorporated unique molecular identifiers. TCRdb redid the calling of the PCR reads with MiXCR, one entry per CDR3 protein. Of more than 400,000 distinct CDR3 sequences detected, 43% appear once; the ten largest clones hold around 29%. The specimen was PBMCs, collected before TCRalphabeta/CD19-depleted stem cell transplant. These receptor sequences come from a girl aged 2-15 years with aplastic anemia, due to receive a stem cell transplant.

This clonotype occurred many times. The chain is built from TRBV7-8 and TRBJ2-7; 11 nucleotides agree with TRBD2. From germline, CDR1 is SGHVS and CDR2 FQNEAQ. The CDR3 totals 17 residues. V shed 1 base, J shed 0 bases, and the junction held 5 bases outside the gene matches. For the CDR3, the DNA is TGTGCCAGCAGCTTAGTTATAGCGGGAGGGCCCTCCTACGAGCAGTACTTC. Protein sequence: CASSLVIAGGPSYEQYF.

This clonotype was detected many times. This chain joins TRBV15 and TRBJ2-7; TRBD2 matches 7 bases. The CDR3 contains 15 residues. The germline CDR1 and CDR2 sequences are LNHNV and YYDKDF (reference sequence). Trimming took 1 base from V and 3 from J; bases not matched to a gene: 6. The CDR3 sequence is CATSRGTGTIYEQYF. Written as DNA, the CDR3 is TGTGCCACCAGCAGAGGAACCGGGACTATCTACGAGCAGTACTTC.

This clonotype has just a few counts. This chain links TRBV18 with TRBJ1-1; D remains unclear. There are 14 residues in the CDR3. Trimming removed 1 base from V and 5 bases from J, with 11 bases in between. The germline V gene has CDR1 KGHSH and CDR2 LQKENI. The CDR3 loop reads CASSPQGRRTEAFF. Written as DNA, the CDR3 is TGTGCCAGCTCACCACAGGGCCGGAGGACTGAAGCTTTCTTT.

This chain connects TRBV9 to TRBJ2-7, with a weak D call TRBD2 (6 bases). V lost 0 bases, J lost 2 bases, and 12 bases lay in between. Germline V gene lookup returns CDR1 SGDLS and CDR2 YYNGEE. The CDR3 extends over 15 amino acids. The CDR3 DNA sequence: TGTGCCAGCAGCGTAGAGGAGGGCCATCCCTACGAGCAGTACTTC. The encoded protein is CASSVEEGHPYEQYF. Full variable domain (remainder filled in from reference TRBV9 and TRBJ2-7): DSGVTQTPKHLITATGQRVTLRCSPRSGDLSVYWYQQSLDQGLQFLIQYYNGEERAKGNILERFSAQQFPDLHSELNLSSLELGDSALYFCASSVEEGHPYEQYFGPGTRLTVT.

The chain links TRBV11-2 to TRBJ1-2, with TRBD1 as a possible D gene (6 bases). This CDR3 region has 15 residues. CDR1 is SGHAT and CDR2 is FQNNGV in the germline V gene. Trimming took off 1 base at V and 2 bases at J, with 11 bases between the two ends. The CDR3 bases are TGTGCCAGCAGCTTAGTTACAGGGACCAACTATGGCTACACCTTC. Protein sequence: CASSLVTGTNYGYTF.

The genes are TRBV10-1 and TRBJ2-2; TRBD1 is a possible D gene (7 bases). V lost 3 bases and J 5 bases, leaving 10 bases between the germline ends. CDR1 and CDR2 (germline): WNHNN, SYGVQD (reference sequence). This CDR3 spans 14 amino acids. CDR3 sequence (DNA): TGCGCCAGCAGTGACAGGGGGGCGACCGGGGAGCTGTTTTTT. Protein sequence: CASSDRGATGELFF.

The chain couples TRBV7-2 to TRBJ2-1, with 9 bases aligning to TRBD1. V gave up 5 bases and J gave up 8 bases; unmatched junction bases: 10. This CDR3 is 15 amino acids long. CDR1 and CDR2 (germline): SGHTA, FQGNSA. The CDR3 loop reads CASSTGQGKMDEQFF. The CDR3 region has the DNA TGTGCCAGCAGCACCGGACAGGGGAAGATGGATGAGCAGTTCTTC.

The chain combines TRBV6-1 with TRBJ2-1; no reliable D call. There are 15 residues in the CDR3. The V end lost 7 bases, the J end lost 5 bases, and 18 bases lay between the germline ends. Germline-derived CDR1 and CDR2 are MNHNS and SASEGT. Here the CDR3 reads CASKALPFLDNEQFF. The CDR3 region has the DNA TGTGCCAGCAAAGCCTTGCCTTTTCTAGACAATGAGCAGTTCTTC.

This clonotype was observed many times. This sequence joins TRBV20-1 and TRBJ2-1, with 11 bases fitting TRBD2. The CDR3 runs 14 residues. The V gene end was trimmed by 6 bases and the J gene end by 8 bases; junction bases not matched to a gene: 9. Germline CDR1 DFQATT, CDR2 SNEGSKA (reference sequence). CDR3 coding DNA: TGCAGTGCCGCCGGGACTAGCGGAAGGGATGAGCAGTTCTTC. Protein product: CSAAGTSGRDEQFF.

The rearrangement uses TRBV5-1 and TRBJ1-2, with 7 positions matching TRBD1. Germline V gene lookup returns CDR1 SGHRS and CDR2 YFSETQ. V was clipped by 4 bases and J by 4 bases; unmatched bases: 10. The CDR3 length is 15 residues. CDR3 protein: CASSGTGTDLYGYTF. CDR3 DNA sequence: TGCGCCAGCAGCGGGACCGGGACAGACCTCTATGGCTACACCTTC.

This clonotype was observed at least ten times. The rearrangement links TRBV20-1 to TRBJ2-7; D assignment may be TRBD1 or TRBD2 (5 bases each). The CDR3 is 10 residues long. Germline V gene lookup returns CDR1 DFQATT and CDR2 SNEGSKA (reference sequence). CDR3 residues: CGALGGEQYF. The CDR3 DNA sequence: TGCGGGGCTCTTGGGGGCGAGCAGTACTTC.

This rearrangement joins TRBV5-6 to TRBJ2-7; D perhaps matches TRBD2 (6 bases). V shed 6 bases and J shed 3 bases, with 16 bases lying between them. The CDR3 extends over 14 amino acids. Looked up from germline, CDR1 is SGHDT and CDR2 is YYEEEE. The CDR3 region is CASNDGTLYYEQYF. As DNA, the CDR3 is TGTGCCAGCAATGACGGGACTCTCTACTACGAGCAGTACTTC.

This clonotype has ten or more counts. The chain joins TRBV5-1 to TRBJ2-7; 9 bases line up with TRBD1. The CDR3 consists of 14 residues. Germline V gives CDR1 SGHRS, CDR2 YFSETQ. Losses at the gene ends were 4 bases for V and 2 bases for J; bases not matched to a gene: 4. The CDR3 loop is CASSLRDRAYEQYF. The CDR3 nucleotides are TGCGCCAGCAGCCTCCGGGACAGGGCCTACGAGCAGTACTTC.

The V call is TRBV5-6, the J call TRBJ2-7; D is perhaps TRBD1 or TRBD2 (6 bases each). Germline V gene sequence: CDR1 SGHDT, CDR2 YYEEEE. Trimming stripped 0 bases from V and 6 bases from J, with 16 bases between. The CDR3 loop spans 15 amino acids. In DNA form, the CDR3 reads TGTGCCAGCAGCTTGGAGCTCAGGGGTAGCGGCGAGCAGTACTTC. Its protein product is CASSLELRGSGEQYF.

This clonotype was observed at least ten times. V is TRBV4-1 and J is TRBJ2-1, with 9 bases aligning to TRBD2. The V gene's germline CDR1 is MGHRA and CDR2 YSYEKL. The CDR3 contains 15 residues. With V trimmed by 3 bases and J by 7 bases, 7 bases remained unmatched. CDR3 sequence reads: CASSQGGRAGNEQFF. CDR3 coding DNA: TGCGCCAGCAGCCAGGGCGGGAGGGCCGGTAATGAGCAGTTCTTC.

The chain uses TRBV7-2 and TRBJ2-5; D gene ambiguous. Deletions cut 7 bases from V and 5 bases from J, with 11 bases between. This CDR3 comprises 12 residues. Germline-derived CDR1 and CDR2 are SGHTA and FQGNSA. The CDR3 here is CASTLPRETQYF. The CDR3, as DNA: TGTGCCAGCACCCTCCCCAGGGAGACCCAGTACTTC.

Notes on this clonotype: Since the CDR3 does not end with the conserved phenylalanine or tryptophan, this likely comes from a read error. This sequence joins TRBV20-1 and TRBJ2-1, with D maybe TRBD2 (5 bases). Germline CDR1 is DFQATT and CDR2 is SNEGSKA (reference sequence). Trimming took 5 bases from V and 5 from J, leaving 10 bases between them. This CDR3 has 12 amino acids. CDR3 coding DNA: TGCAGTGCTCGGGAACTCGACAATGAGCAGTTCTTG. It is translated as CSARELDNEQFL.

For the CDR3, the DNA is TGTGCCAGTAGTAATAGCCCCCACAATGAGCAGTTCTTC. This sequence encodes CASSNSPHNEQFF. V gene TRBV19 combines with J gene TRBJ2-1; D gene unclear. Germline CDR1 and CDR2: LNHDA and SQIVND (reference sequence). V was shortened by 4 bases and J by 5 bases, with 9 bases between the two germline ends. The CDR3 has 13 residues.

The chain has TRBV6-2 or TRBV6-3 and TRBJ2-1; 8 bases fit TRBD2. Per germline, CDR1 MNHEY and CDR2 SVGEGT. J gave up 4 bases and V 0 bases, and 5 bases lay outside the gene matches. The CDR3 length is 16 residues. CDR3 nucleotide sequence: TGTGCCAGCAGTTACTCCACTAGCGGATTGTACAATGAGCAGTTCTTC. The encoded protein is CASSYSTSGLYNEQFF.

This rearrangement joins TRBV19 to TRBJ2-7, with D maybe TRBD1 (5 bases). Per germline, CDR1 LNHDA and CDR2 SQIVND (reference sequence). CDR3 length equals 15 residues. Trimming removed 5 bases from V and 5 bases from J, with 19 bases in between. The CDR3 spells CASSHFPQGTDEQYF. CDR3 nucleotide sequence: TGTGCCAGTAGTCACTTCCCTCAGGGTACGGACGAGCAGTACTTC.

This clonotype has at least ten counts. The rearrangement uses TRBV19 and TRBJ2-2; 9 bases fit TRBD2. The junction had 4 bases not matched to a gene; V was cut back by 5 bases and J by 3 bases. Germline loops: CDR1 LNHDA, CDR2 SQIVND (reference sequence). The CDR3 has 15 residues. The CDR3 reads CASSPVAGDTGELFF. The CDR3 DNA sequence: TGTGCCAGTAGTCCCGTAGCGGGAGACACCGGGGAGCTGTTTTTT.

The rearrangement uses TRBV7-9 and TRBJ1-2, with D possibly TRBD1 on 6 matching bases. CDR1 is SEHNR, CDR2 FQNEAQ, per germline (reference sequence). Trimming removed 3 bases at V and 7 bases at J, with 12 bases between. This CDR3 has 13 amino acids. CDR3 sequence reads: CASSFSQGGGYTF. The CDR3 bases are TGTGCCAGCAGCTTTTCACAGGGTGGTGGCTACACCTTC.

The V call is TRBV20-1, the J call TRBJ2-1; D call uncertain. The V end lost 3 bases, the J end lost 5 bases, and 8 bases lay between the germline ends. CDR1 and CDR2 from the germline V gene are DFQATT and SNEGSKA (reference sequence). This CDR3 has 12 residues. CDR3 residues: CSASHTDNEQFF. CDR3 DNA: TGCAGTGCTAGTCACACAGACAATGAGCAGTTCTTC.